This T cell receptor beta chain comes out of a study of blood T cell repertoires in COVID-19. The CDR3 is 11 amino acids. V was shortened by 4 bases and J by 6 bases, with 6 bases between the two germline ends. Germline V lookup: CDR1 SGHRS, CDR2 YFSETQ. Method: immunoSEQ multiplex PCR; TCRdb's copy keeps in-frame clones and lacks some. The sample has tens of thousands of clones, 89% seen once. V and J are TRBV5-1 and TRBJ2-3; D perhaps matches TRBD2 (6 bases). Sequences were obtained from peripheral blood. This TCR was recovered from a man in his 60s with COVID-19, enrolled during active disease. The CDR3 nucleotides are TGCGCCAGCAGCGGAGGGGATACGCAGTATTTT. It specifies CASSGGDTQYF.